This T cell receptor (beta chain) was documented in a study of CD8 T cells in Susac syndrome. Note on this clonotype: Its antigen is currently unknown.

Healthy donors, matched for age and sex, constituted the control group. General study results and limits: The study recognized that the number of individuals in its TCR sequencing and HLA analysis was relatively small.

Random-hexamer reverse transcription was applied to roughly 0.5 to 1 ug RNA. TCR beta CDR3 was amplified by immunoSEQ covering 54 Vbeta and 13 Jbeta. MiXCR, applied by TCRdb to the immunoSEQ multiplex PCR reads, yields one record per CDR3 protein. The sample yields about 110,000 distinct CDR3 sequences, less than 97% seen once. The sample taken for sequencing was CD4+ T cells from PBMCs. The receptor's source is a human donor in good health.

CDR3 amino acids: CASGQSGGSSYEQYF. For the CDR3, the DNA is TGTGCCAGCGGGCAGTCGGGGGGCAGCTCCTACGAGCAGTACTTC. The genes are TRBV7-9 and TRBJ2-7; TRBD2 is a possible D gene (7 bases). Trimming stripped 8 bases from V and 0 bases from J, with 17 bases between. The CDR3 has 15 amino acids. Germline V gene lookup returns CDR1 SEHNR and CDR2 FQNEAQ (reference sequence).